Below, 6 T cell receptor beta chains from the same sample are listed, as sequenced in a study of cytomegalovirus exposure and HLA in healthy donors listed by TCRdb under 2017. Receptors were amplified or captured by the immunoSEQ multiplex PCR assay. For the multiplex PCR, a mixture combining 60 forward primers for TCR Vbeta segments and 13 reverse primers for TCR Jbeta segments was used. As stored in TCRdb, this immuneACCESS dataset retains in-frame rearrangements with V and J assigned. A fraction of the clones does not appear; measured against another copy, unresolved V genes explain less than half of the discrepancy, and the remainder lacks a known reason. For this sample the table gives approximately 100,000 clones, of which around two thirds were detected only once. The ten largest clonotypes hold approximately 3.9% of the sample. What was sequenced was PBMCs. These receptors were taken from a young man in good health and CMV-seropositive.

The V gene is TRBV6-5, the J gene TRBJ2-2; tentatively, D is TRBD1 (6 bases). Germline V gives CDR1 MNHEY, CDR2 SVGAGI. The CDR3 is made up of 12 amino acids. V lost 8 bases and J lost 7, with 11 bases in between. The CDR3 sequence: CASLGGRGELFF. DNA for the CDR3: TGTGCCAGCCTAGGGGGTCGCGGGGAGCTGTTTTTT.

The rearrangement uses TRBV13 and TRBJ2-3; TRBD2 agrees at 10 bases. Germline CDR1 PRHDT, CDR2 FYEKMQ (reference sequence). The CDR3 runs to 17 residues. Unmatched junction bases numbered 15, after V lost 5 bases and J lost 7 bases. CDR3 nucleotide sequence: TGTGCCAGCAGCCCTCGGGCTAGCGGGGGCCCGGGAAATACGCAGTATTTT. This gives the protein CASSPRASGGPGNTQYF.

The genes are TRBV5-1 and TRBJ1-1, with a tentative D call TRBD1 (6 bases). Deletions cut 5 bases from V and 0 bases from J, with 14 bases between. CDR1 is SGHRS, CDR2 YFSETQ, per germline. CDR3 length: 15 residues. This chain's CDR3 is CASSRQAALNTEAFF. In nucleotides, the CDR3 is TGCGCCAGCAGTCGACAGGCCGCCTTGAACACTGAAGCTTTCTTT.

The V and J genes are TRBV18 and TRBJ2-7; 13 nucleotides agree with TRBD2. The CDR3 length is 15 residues. The trim removed 5 bases at V and 6 bases at J, leaving 7 bases unmatched. Germline CDR1 KGHSH, CDR2 LQKENI. The CDR3 coding sequence is TGTGCCAGCTCAAAAGGACTAGCGGGGGCTGTCGAGCAGTACTTC. Translation gives CASSKGLAGAVEQYF.

V gene TRBV6-5 combines with J gene TRBJ1-6; D gene ambiguous. V lost 8 bases to trimming and J lost 1 base, with 9 bases between them. Germline CDR1 reads MNHEY; CDR2 reads SVGAGI. The CDR3 runs to 14 residues. As DNA, the CDR3 is TGTGCCAGCTCAGAGGGATCCTATAATTCACCCCTCCACTTT. Amino acids: CASSEGSYNSPLHF.

V is TRBV6-6 and J is TRBJ2-3; 10 bases are shared with TRBD2. Germline V gives CDR1 MNHNY, CDR2 SVGAGI (reference sequence). The V gene end was trimmed by 6 bases and the J gene end by 2 bases; junction bases not matched to a gene: 2. The CDR3 is 14 residues long. The CDR3 reads CASRLAGPTDTQYF. CDR3 DNA: TGTGCCAGCAGACTAGCGGGACCCACAGATACGCAGTATTTT.